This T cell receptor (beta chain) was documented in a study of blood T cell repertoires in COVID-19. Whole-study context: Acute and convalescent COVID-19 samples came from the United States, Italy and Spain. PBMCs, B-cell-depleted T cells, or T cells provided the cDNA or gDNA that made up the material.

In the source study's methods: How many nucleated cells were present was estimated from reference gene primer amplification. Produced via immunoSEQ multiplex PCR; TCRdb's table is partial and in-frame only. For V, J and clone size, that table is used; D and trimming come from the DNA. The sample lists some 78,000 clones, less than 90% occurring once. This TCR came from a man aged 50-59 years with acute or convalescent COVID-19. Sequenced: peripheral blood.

CDR3 protein: CASSFRDRGHEQYF. CDR3 DNA: TGTGCCAGCAGTTTTAGGGACAGGGGGCACGAGCAGTACTTC. The V call is TRBV27, the J call TRBJ2-7; 12 nucleotides agree with TRBD1. The V segment lost 3 bases and the J segment 5 bases; nucleotides outside the gene matches: 2. Germline-derived CDR1 and CDR2 are MNHEY and SMNVEV (reference sequence). CDR3 size: 14 residues.